This record covers a single T cell receptor (beta chain). The CDR3 contains 14 residues. Germline CDR1 and CDR2: MNHEY and SVGAGI. V trimming: 3 bases; J trimming: 7 bases; junction bases outside the gene matches: 6. The entry originates in a study of blood T cell repertoires in COVID-19. Original methodology: Reference gene primers were amplified, and this amplification served to estimate nucleated cell counts. Some clones are missing from TCRdb's copy, which holds only in-frame ones; the method was immunoSEQ multiplex PCR. The V and J calls and clone size were taken over from that table, and D and trimming were inferred from the DNA. This table holds about 110,000 clones, about 85% found once.

The source material was peripheral blood. This chain joins TRBV6-5 and TRBJ2-1; 7 positions match TRBD1. This TCR was recovered from a woman in her seventies with acute or convalescent COVID-19. DNA of the CDR3: TGTGCCAGCAGTTATGAGGGGGCGAAAAATGAGCAGTTCTTC. It encodes CASSYEGAKNEQFF.